This T cell receptor beta chain was captured by sequencing in a study of identical twins. Germline CDR1 reads DFQATT; CDR2 reads SNEGSKA (reference sequence). The V end lost 6 bases, the J end lost 6 bases, and 14 bases lay between the germline ends. The CDR3 has 12 residues. Comments on this clonotype: Its specificity is unknown.

Study-wide findings and caveats: The authors drew conclusions from cross-sectional statistical analysis rather than following the same donors.

TCRdb re-called the 5' RACE reads with MiXCR, one entry per CDR3 protein. The sample includes around 490,000 distinct CDR3 sequences, 13% to 15% seen only once; the top ten take 0.95% to 1%. The same specimen was also included in a second study, on yellow fever vaccine responses in identical twins.

The rearrangement uses TRBV20-1 and TRBJ1-2; D gene uncertain. The sequenced sample was CD4+ T cells sorted from blood. The clonotype comes from a woman under 30 in good health. CDR3 region: CSAVSLGDGYTF. CDR3 DNA: TGCAGTGCGGTCAGTCTGGGCGATGGCTACACCTTC.